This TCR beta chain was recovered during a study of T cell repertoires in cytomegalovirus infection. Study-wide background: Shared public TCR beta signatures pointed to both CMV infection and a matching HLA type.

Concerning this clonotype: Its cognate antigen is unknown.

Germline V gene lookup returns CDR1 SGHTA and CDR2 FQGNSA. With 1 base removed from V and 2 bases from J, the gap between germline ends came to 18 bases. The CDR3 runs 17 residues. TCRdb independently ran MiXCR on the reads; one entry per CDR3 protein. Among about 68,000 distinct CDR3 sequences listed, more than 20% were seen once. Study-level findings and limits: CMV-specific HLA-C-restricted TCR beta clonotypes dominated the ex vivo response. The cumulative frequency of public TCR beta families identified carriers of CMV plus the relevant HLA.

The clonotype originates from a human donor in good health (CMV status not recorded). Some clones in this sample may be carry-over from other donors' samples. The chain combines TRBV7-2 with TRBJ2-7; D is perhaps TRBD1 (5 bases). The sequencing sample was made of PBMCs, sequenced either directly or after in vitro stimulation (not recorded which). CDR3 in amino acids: CASSLGWTQGAPYEQYF. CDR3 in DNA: TGTGCCAGCAGCTTAGGGTGGACCCAGGGTGCCCCCTACGAGCAGTACTTC.